This T cell receptor (beta chain) was identified during a study of shared clonotypes between healthy human individuals. Donors were healthy HIV-negative adults without recently reported acute infections or vaccinations. The assay ran at deep level. Around 32,000 T cell genomes (around 310 ng DNA) went into each PBMC replicate. Per the study methods: ImmunoSEQ output lacked quality scores and full-length reads, limiting matched filtering. Repertoires were generated with immunoSEQ multiplex PCR, while TCRdb's copy carries only in-frame clones and drops some. That table supplies the V and J calls and clone size; D and trimming were determined from the DNA. The data show roughly 450,000 clones, 75% to 85% seen once. The CDR3 loop spans 13 amino acids. The germline V gene has CDR1 MNHEY and CDR2 SMNVEV (reference sequence). V lost 2 bases, J lost 14 bases, and 10 bases stayed unmatched.

The TCR was taken from a woman aged 40-49 years in good health. Some clones in this sample may be carry-over from other donors' samples. Material for sequencing was PBMCs. The J gene is TRBJ2-3, the V gene TRBV27; 7 bases match TRBD1. CDR3: CASSLMWDRRMYF. The CDR3 nucleotides read TGTGCCAGCAGTTTAATGTGGGACAGACGTATGTATTTT.